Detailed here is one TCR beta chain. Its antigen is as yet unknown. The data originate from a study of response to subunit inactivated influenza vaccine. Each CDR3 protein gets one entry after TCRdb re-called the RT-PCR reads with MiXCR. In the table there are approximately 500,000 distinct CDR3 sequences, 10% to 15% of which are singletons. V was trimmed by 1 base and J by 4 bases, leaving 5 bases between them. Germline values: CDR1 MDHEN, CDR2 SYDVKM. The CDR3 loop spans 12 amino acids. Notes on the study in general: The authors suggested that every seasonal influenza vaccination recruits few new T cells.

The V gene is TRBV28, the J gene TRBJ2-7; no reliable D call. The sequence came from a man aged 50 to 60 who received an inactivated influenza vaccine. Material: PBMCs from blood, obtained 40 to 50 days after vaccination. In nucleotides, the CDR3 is TGTGCCAGCAGTTTATTTATGTACGAGCAGTACTTC. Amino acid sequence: CASSLFMYEQYF.